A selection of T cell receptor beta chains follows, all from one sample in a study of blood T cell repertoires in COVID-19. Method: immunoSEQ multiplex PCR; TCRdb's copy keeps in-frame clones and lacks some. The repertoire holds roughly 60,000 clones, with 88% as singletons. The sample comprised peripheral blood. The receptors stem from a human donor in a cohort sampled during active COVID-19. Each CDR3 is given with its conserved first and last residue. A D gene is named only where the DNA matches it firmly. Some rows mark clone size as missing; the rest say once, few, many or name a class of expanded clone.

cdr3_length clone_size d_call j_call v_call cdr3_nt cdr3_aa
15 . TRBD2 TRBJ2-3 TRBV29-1 TGCAGCGTTGAACAGCTAGCGGGGGCCGCATATACGCAGTATTTT CSVEQLAGAAYTQYF
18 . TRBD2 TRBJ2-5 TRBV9 TGTGCCAGCAGCGTACGTGGTGGTTCTGCGGGAGGGCCTGAGACCCAGTACTTC CASSVRGGSAGGPETQYF
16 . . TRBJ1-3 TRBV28 TGTGCCAGCAGTTCCCTCCGACAGGCTACTGGAAACACCATATATTTT CASSSLRQATGNTIYF
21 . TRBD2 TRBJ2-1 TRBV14 TGTGCCAGCAGCCGAGAGAAAGCGGGAGGGAGGCCCTTTAAAATTTGCAATGAGCAGTTCTTC CASSREKAGGRPFKICNEQFF
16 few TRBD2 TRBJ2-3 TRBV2 TGTGCCAGCAGTGACAAAGTCGTCGGGACTAGCTTAGCGCAGTATTTT CASSDKVVGTSLAQYF
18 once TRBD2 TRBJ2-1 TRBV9 TGTGCCAGCAGCGTAGCCGCGGGAGTGACGATCGCCTACAATGAGCAGTTCTTC CASSVAAGVTIAYNEQFF
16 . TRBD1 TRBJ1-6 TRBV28 TGTGCCAGCAGTTTGGTCCCGGGACAGGGCAATTCACCCCTCCACTTT CASSLVPGQGNSPLHF
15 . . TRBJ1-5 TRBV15 TGTGCCACCAGCAAGCAATCAGGGCGGGGTCAGCCCCAGCATTTT CATSKQSGRGQPQHF
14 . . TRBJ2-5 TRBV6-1 TGTGCCAGCAGTGAAGGGACAGCGAAAGAGACCCAGTACTTC CASSEGTAKETQYF
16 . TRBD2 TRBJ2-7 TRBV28 TGTGCCAGCAGTCCCGTGGGGATAGCGGGAACCTACGAGCAGTACTTC CASSPVGIAGTYEQYF
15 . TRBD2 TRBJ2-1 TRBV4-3 TGCGCCAGCAGCAGGACTAGCGGGAACTACAATGAGCAGTTCTTC CASSRTSGNYNEQFF
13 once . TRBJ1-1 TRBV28 TGTGCCAGCAGTTTAGGTGGGGCGACTGAAGCTTTCTTT CASSLGGATEAFF
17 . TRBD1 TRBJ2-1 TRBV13 TGTGCCAGCAGCCCGCGTAGGGGACAGGGACAGCACAATGAGCAGTTCTTC CASSPRRGQGQHNEQFF
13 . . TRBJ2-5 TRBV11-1 TGTGCCAGCAGCAGAGCCAGGAGGGAGACCCAGTACTTC CASSRARRETQYF
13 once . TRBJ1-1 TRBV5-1 TGCGCCAGCAGCCCCCCAGATAACACTGAAGCTTTCTTT CASSPPDNTEAFF
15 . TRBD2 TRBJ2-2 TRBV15 TGTGCCACCAGCCGGAGCGGGGGGGCCGGCGGGGAGCTGTTTTTT CATSRSGGAGGELFF
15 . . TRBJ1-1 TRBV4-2 TGTGCCAGCAGCCAAGATGCAACCAGGAACACTGAAGCTTTCTTT CASSQDATRNTEAFF
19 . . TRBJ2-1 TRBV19 TGTGCCAGTAGTATAGACCTACGCGCTGTCGCGGGGAATGGAGATGAGCAGTTCTTC CASSIDLRAVAGNGDEQFF
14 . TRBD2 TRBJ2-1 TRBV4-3 TGCGCCAGCAGCACCAGCGGGGGGCTAAATGAGCAGTTCTTC CASSTSGGLNEQFF
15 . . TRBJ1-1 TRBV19 TGTGCCAGTAGTTCAGGGAACCCCATGAACACTGAAGCTTTCTTT CASSSGNPMNTEAFF
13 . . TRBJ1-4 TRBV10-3 TGTGCCATCAGTGAACGGGATAATGAAAAACTGTTTTTT CAISERDNEKLFF
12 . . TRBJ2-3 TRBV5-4 TGTGCCAGCAGCTTGGCAGGGGATACGCAGTATTTT CASSLAGDTQYF
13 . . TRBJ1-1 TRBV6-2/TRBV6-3 TGTGCCAGCAGTTTCGCGGTGAACACTGAAGCTTTCTTT CASSFAVNTEAFF
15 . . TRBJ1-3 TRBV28 TGTGCCAGCAGCCAAAGGGTCGGGGGGCGTCACACCATATATTTT CASSQRVGGRHTIYF
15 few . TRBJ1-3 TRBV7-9 TGTGCCAGCAGCCCAGTCCCCGGGGATGGAAACACCATATATTTT CASSPVPGDGNTIYF
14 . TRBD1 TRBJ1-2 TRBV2 TGTGCCAGTCCTCAGGAGAAAGGGGGCAATGGCTACACCTTC CASPQEKGGNGYTF
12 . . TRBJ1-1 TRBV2 TGTGCCAGCGTCAGTAGCAACACTGAAGCTTTCTTT CASVSSNTEAFF
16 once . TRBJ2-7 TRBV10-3 TGTGCCATCAGCCCCCTCAATACCAAGCGGACGTACGAGCAGTACTTC CAISPLNTKRTYEQYF
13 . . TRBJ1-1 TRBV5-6 TGTGCCAGCAGTCGGGGAGTCAACACTGAAGCTTTCTTT CASSRGVNTEAFF
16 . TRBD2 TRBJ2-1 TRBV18 TGTGCCAGCTCACCCCTCCTAGCGGGAGATTCCGATGAGCAGTTCTTC CASSPLLAGDSDEQFF
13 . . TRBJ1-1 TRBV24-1 TGTGCCACCAGTCGACAGGAGAACACTGAAGCTTTCTTT CATSRQENTEAFF
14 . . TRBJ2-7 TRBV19 TGTGCCAGTGGTGACAATCAACGATCCTACGAGCAGTACTTC CASGDNQRSYEQYF
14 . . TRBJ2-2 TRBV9 TGTGCCAGCAGCGGCCGAGGGCCAGGCGGGGAGCTGTTTTTT CASSGRGPGGELFF
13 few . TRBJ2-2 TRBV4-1 TGCGCCAGCAGCGGCACGAACACCGGGGAGCTGTTTTTT CASSGTNTGELFF
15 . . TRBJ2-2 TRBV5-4 TGTGCCAGCAGCCTAACGGCCTCCAGCGCCGGGGAGCTGTTTTTT CASSLTASSAGELFF
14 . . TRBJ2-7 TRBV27 TGTGCCAGCTCCGCCGCAGGGACTTCCTACGAGCAGTACTTC CASSAAGTSYEQYF
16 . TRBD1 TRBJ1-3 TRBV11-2 TGTGCCAGCAGCTTAGGCAGGGGGCGATCTGGAAACACCATATATTTT CASSLGRGRSGNTIYF
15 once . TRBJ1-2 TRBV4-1 TGCGCCAGCAGCCAAGACAGGGACAACAGCTATGGCTACACCTTC CASSQDRDNSYGYTF
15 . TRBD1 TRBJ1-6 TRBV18 TGTGCCAGCTCAGTGTCCCAGGGGGTAGATTCACCCCTCCACTTT CASSVSQGVDSPLHF
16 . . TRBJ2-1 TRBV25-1 TGTGCCAGCAGTGAATTTGGCGGGATAAATTACAATGAGCAGTTCTTC CASSEFGGINYNEQFF
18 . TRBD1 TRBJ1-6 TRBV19 TGTGCCAGTAGCTCACCCGGGACAGGGATATATGGGAATTCACCCCTCCACTTT CASSSPGTGIYGNSPLHF
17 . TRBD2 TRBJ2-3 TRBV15 TGTGCCACCAGCAGTGCCCTAGCGGGACCGCGCACAGATACGCAGTATTTT CATSSALAGPRTDTQYF
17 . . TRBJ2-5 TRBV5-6 TGTGCCAGCAGCTCGACCCGGGCGTGGGGGGGCGAGGAGACCCAGTACTTC CASSSTRAWGGEETQYF
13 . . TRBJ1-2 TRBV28 TGTGCCAGCAGTCCTTTCCAGGGATTGGGCTACACCTTC CASSPFQGLGYTF
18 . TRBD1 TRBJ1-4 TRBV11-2 TGTGCCAGCAGCCACAACCGGGACAGGGTGTTACTGTATGAAAAACTGTTTTTT CASSHNRDRVLLYEKLFF
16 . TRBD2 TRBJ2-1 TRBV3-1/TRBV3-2 TGTGCCAGCAGCCGCCATGAGCGGGAGAACTACAATGAGCAGTTCTTC CASSRHERENYNEQFF
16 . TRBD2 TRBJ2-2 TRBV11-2 TGTGCCAGCAGCCCTTGGACTAGCGGGAGTCACGGGGAGCTGTTTTTT CASSPWTSGSHGELFF